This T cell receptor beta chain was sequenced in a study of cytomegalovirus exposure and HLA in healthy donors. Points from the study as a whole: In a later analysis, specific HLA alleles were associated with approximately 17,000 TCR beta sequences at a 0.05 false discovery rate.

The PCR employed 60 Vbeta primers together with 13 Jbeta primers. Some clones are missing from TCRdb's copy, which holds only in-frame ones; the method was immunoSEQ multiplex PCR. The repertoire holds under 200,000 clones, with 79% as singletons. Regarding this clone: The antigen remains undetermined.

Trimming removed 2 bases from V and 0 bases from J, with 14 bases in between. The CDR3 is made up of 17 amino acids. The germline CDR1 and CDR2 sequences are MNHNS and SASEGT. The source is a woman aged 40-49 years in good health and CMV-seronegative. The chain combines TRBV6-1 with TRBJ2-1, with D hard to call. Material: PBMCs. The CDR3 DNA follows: TGTGCCAGCAGTGAATCTAGGCAAGTTGGCTCCTACAATGAGCAGTTCTTC. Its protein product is CASSESRQVGSYNEQFF.